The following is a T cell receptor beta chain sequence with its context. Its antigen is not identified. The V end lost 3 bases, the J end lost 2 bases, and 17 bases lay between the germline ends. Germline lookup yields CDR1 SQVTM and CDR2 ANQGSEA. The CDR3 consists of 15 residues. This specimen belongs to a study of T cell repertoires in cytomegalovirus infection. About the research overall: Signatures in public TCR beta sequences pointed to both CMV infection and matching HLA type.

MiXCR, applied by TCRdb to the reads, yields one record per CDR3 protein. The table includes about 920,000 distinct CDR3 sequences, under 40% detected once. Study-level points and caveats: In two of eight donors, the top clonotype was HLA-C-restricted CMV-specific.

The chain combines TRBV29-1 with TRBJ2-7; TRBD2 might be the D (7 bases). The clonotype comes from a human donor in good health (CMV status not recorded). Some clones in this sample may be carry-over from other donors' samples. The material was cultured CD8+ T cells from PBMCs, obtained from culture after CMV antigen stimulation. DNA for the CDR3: TGCAGCGTTGAGGGAGGGGGGCTCGTGGCCTACGAGCAGTACTTC. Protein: CSVEGGGLVAYEQYF.